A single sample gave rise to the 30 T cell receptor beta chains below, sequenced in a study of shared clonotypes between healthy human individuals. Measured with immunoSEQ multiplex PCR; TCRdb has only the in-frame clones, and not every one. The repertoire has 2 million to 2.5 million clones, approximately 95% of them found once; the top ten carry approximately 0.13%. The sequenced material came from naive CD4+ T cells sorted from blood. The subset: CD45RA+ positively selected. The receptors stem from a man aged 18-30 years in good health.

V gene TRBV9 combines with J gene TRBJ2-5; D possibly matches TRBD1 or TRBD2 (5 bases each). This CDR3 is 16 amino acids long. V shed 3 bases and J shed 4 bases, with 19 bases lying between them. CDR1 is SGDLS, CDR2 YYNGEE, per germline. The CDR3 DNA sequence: TGTGCCAGCAGCGCGGGGCAAGGAGCGTCGGGAGAGACCCAGTACTTC. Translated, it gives CASSAGQGASGETQYF. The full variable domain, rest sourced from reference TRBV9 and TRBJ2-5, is DSGVTQTPKHLITATGQRVTLRCSPRSGDLSVYWYQQSLDQGLQFLIQYYNGEERAKGNILERFSAQQFPDLHSELNLSSLELGDSALYFCASSAGQGASGETQYFGPGTRLLVL.

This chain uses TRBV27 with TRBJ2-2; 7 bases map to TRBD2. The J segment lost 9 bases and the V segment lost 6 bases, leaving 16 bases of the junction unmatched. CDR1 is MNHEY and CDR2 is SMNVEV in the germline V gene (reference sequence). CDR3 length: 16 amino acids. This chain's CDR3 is CASSLGASGFGRELFF. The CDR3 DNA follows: TGTGCCAGCAGCCTAGGGGCTAGCGGTTTTGGGAGGGAGCTGTTTTTT.

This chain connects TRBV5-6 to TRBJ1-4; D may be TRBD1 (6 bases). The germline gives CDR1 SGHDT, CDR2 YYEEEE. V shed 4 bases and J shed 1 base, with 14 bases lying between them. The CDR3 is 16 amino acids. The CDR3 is CASSVTGLGTNEKLFF. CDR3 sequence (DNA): TGTGCCAGCAGCGTGACAGGACTGGGAACTAATGAAAAACTGTTTTTT.

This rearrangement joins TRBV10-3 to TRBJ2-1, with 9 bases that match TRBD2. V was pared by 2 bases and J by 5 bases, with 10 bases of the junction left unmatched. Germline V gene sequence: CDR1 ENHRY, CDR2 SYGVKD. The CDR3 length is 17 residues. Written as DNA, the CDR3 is TGTGCCATCAGTGAGAATATGGGCCTAGCGGGAAACAATGAGCAGTTCTTC. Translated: CAISENMGLAGNNEQFF.

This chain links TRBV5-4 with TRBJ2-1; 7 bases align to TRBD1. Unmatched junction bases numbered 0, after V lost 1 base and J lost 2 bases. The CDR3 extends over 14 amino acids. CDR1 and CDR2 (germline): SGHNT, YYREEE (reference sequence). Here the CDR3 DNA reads TGTGCCAGCAGCTTGACAGGGGCCTACAATGAGCAGTTCTTC. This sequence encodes CASSLTGAYNEQFF. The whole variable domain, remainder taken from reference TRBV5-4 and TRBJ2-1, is ETGVTQSPTHLIKTRGQQVTLRCSSQSGHNTVSWYQQALGQGPQFIFQYYREEENGRGNFPPRFSGLQFPNYSSELNVNALELDDSALYLCASSLTGAYNEQFFGPGTRLTVL.

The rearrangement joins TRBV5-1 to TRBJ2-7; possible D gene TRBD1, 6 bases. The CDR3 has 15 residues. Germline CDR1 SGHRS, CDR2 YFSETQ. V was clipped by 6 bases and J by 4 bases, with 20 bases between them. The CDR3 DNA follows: TGCGCCAGCACCCAAACAGGGTCAGGTGGGTACGAGCAGTACTTC. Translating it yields CASTQTGSGGYEQYF.

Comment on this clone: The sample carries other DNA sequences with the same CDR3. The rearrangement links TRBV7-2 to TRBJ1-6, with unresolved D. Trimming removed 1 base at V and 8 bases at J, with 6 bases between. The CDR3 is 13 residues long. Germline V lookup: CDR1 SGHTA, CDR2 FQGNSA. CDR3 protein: CASSLERDSPLHF. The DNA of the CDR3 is TGTGCCAGCAGCTTAGAGAGGGATTCACCCCTCCACTTT.

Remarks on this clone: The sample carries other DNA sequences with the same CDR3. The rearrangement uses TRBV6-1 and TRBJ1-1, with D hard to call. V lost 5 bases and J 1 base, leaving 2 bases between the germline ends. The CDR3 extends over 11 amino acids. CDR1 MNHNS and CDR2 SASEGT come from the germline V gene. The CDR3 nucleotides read TGTGCCAGCAGTCCGAACACTGAAGCTTTCTTT. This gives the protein CASSPNTEAFF.

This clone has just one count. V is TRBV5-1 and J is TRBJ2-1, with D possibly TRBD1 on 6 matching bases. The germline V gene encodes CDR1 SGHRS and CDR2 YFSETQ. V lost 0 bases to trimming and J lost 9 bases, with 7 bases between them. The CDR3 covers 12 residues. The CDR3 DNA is TGCGCCAGCAGCTTGGCCAGGGGTGAGCAGTTCTTC. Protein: CASSLARGEQFF.

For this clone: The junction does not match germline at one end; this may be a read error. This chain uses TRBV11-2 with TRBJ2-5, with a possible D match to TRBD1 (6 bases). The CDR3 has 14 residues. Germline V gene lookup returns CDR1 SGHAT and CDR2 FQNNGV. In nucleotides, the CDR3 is TGTGCCAGCAGGGTTGGGACACCTGAAGAGACCCAGCACTTC. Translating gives CASRVGTPEETQHF.

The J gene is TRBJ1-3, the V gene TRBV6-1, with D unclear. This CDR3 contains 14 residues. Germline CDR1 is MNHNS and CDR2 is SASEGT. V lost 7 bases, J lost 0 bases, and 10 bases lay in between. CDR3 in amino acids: CASTTRVSGNTIYF. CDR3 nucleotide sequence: TGTGCCAGCACTACTAGGGTCTCTGGAAACACCATATATTTT.

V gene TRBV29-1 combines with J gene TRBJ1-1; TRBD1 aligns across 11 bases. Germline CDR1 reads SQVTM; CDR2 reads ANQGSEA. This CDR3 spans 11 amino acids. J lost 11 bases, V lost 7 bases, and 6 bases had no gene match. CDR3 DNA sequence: TGCAGCGAAAGGACAGGGGGCGTTGCTTTCTTT. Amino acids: CSERTGGVAFF.

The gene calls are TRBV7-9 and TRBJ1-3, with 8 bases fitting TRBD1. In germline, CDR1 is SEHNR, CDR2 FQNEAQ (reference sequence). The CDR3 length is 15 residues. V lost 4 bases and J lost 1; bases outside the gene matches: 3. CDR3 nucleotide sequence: TGTGCCAGCAGCTACGGACAGGGTTCTGGAAACACCATATATTTT. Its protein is CASSYGQGSGNTIYF.

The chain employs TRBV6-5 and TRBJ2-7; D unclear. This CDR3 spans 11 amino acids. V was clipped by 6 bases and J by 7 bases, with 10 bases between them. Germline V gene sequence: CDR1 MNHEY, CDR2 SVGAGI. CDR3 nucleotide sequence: TGTGCCAGCAGCCGATTGGAGGAGCAGTACTTC. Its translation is CASSRLEEQYF.

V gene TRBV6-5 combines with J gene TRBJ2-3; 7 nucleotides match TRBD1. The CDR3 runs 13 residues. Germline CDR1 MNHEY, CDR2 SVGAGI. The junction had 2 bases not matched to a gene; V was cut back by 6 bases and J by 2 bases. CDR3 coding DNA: TGTGCCAGCAGGGACAGGAACACAGATACGCAGTATTTT. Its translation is CASRDRNTDTQYF.

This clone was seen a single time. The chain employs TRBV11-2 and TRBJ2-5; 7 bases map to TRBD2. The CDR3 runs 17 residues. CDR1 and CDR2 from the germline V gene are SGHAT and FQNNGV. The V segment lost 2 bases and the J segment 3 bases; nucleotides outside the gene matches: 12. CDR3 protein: CASSLTTWWEGKETQYF. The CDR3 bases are TGTGCCAGCAGCTTAACTACTTGGTGGGAGGGAAAAGAGACCCAGTACTTC.

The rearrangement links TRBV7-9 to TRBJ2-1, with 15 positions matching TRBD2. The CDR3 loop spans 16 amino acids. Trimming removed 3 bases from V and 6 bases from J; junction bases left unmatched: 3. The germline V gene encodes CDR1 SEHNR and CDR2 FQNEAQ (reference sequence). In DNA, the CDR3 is TGTGCCAGCAGCTTCCGGACTAGCGGGAGGGGCAATGAGCAGTTCTTC. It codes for CASSFRTSGRGNEQFF.

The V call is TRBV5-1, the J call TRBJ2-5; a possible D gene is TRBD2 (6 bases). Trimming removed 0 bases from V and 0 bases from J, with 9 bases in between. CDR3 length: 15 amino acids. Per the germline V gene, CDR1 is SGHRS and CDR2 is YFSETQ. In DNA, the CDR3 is TGCGCCAGCAGCTTGGAGAGCGGGTACCAAGAGACCCAGTACTTC. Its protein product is CASSLESGYQETQYF.

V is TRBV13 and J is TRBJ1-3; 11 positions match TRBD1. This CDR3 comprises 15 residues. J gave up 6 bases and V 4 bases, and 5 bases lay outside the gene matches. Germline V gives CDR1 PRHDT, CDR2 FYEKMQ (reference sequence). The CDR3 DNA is TGTGCCAGCAGCTCTTGGACAGGGGGCGAAAACACCATATATTTT. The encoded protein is CASSSWTGGENTIYF.

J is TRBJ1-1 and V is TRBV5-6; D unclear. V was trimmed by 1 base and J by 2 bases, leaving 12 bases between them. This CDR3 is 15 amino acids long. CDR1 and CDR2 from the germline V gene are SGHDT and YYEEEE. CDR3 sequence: CASSLMPGFNTEAFF. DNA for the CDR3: TGTGCCAGCAGCTTGATGCCGGGGTTCAACACTGAAGCTTTCTTT. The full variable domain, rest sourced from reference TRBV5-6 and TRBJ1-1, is DAGVTQSPTHLIKTRGQQVTLRCSPKSGHDTVSWYQQALGQGPQFIFQYYEEEERQRGNFPDRFSGHQFPNYSSELNVNALLLGDSALYLCASSLMPGFNTEAFFGQGTRLTVV.

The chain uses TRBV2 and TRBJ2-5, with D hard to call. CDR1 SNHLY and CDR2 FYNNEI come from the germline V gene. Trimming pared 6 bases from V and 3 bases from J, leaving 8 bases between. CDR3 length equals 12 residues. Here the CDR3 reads CASRRAEETQYF. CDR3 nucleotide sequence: TGTGCCAGCAGACGGGCGGAAGAGACCCAGTACTTC. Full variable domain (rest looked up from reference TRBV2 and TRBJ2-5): EPEVTQTPSHQVTQMGQEVILRCVPISNHLYFYWYRQILGQKVEFLVSFYNNEISEKSEIFDDQFSVERPDGSNFTLKIRSTKLEDSAMYFCASRRAEETQYFGPGTRLLVL.

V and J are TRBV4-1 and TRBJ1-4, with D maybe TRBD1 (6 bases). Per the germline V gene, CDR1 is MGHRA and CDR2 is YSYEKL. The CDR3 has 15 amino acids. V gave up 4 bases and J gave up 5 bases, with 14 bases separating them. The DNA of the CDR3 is TGCGCCAGCAGCCGGAGACAGGAGTGGAATGAAAAACTGTTTTTT. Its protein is CASSRRQEWNEKLFF.

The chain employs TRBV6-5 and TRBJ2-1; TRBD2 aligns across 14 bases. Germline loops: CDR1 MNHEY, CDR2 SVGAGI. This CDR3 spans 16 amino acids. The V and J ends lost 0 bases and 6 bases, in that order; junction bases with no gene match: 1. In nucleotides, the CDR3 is TGTGCCAGCAGTTACTCTGGGACTAGCGGGAGCAATGAGCAGTTCTTC. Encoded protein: CASSYSGTSGSNEQFF.

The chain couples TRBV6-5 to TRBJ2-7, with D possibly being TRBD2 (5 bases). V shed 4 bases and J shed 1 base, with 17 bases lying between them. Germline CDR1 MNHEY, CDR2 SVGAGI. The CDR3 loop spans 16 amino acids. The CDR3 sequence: CASSSLSVEGSYEQYF. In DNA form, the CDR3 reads TGTGCCAGCAGTTCCTTATCGGTCGAGGGATCCTACGAGCAGTACTTC.

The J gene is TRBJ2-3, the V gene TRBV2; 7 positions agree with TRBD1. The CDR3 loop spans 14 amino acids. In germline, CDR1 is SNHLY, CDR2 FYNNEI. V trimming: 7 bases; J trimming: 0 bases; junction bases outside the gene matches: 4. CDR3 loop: CASNTGVSTDTQYF. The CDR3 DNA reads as TGTGCCAGCAATACAGGGGTTAGCACAGATACGCAGTATTTT.

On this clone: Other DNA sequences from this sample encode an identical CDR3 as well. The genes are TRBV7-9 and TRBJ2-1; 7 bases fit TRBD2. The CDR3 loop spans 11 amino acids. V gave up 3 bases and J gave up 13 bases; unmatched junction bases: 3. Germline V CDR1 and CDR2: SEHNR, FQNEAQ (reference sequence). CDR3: CASSLEREQFF. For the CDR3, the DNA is TGTGCCAGCAGCTTGGAGCGGGAACAGTTCTTC.

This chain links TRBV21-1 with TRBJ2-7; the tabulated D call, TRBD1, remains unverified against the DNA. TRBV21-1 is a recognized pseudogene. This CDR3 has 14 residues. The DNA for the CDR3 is TGTGCCAGCAGCAGGGACACGAGGAACTACGAGCAGTACTTC. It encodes CASSRDTRNYEQYF.

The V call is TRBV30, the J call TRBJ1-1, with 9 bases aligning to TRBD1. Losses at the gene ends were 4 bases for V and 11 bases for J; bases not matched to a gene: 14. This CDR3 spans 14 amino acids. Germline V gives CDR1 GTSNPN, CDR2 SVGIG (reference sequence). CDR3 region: CAWTLDRGRFSAFF. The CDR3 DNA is TGTGCCTGGACCCTGGACAGGGGTCGGTTCAGTGCTTTCTTT.

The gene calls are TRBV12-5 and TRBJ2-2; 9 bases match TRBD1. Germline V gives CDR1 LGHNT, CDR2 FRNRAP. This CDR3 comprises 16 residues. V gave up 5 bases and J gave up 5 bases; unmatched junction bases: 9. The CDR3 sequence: CASGPGTGKGTGELFF. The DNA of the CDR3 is TGTGCTAGTGGTCCCGGGACAGGGAAGGGGACCGGGGAGCTGTTTTTT.

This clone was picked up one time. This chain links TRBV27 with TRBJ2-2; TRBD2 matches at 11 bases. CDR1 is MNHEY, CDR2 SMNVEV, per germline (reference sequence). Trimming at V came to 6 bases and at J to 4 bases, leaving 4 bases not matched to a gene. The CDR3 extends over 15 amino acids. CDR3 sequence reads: CASSKLAGVTGELFF. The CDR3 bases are TGTGCCAGCAGCAAACTAGCGGGAGTCACCGGGGAGCTGTTTTTT.